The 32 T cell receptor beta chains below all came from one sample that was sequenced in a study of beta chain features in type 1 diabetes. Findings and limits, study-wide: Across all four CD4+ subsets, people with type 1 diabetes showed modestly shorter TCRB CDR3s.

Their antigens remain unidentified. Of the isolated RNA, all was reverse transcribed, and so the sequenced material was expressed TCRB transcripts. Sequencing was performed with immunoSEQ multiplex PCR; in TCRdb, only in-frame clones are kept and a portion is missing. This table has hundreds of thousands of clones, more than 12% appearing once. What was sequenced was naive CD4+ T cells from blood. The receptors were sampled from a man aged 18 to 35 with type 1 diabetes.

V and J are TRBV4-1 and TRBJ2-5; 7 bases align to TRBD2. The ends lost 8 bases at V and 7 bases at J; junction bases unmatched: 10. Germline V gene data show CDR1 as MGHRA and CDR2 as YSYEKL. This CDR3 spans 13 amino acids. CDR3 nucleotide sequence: TGCGCCAGCGGCGCGGGGGACCGGAGGACCCAGTACTTC. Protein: CASGAGDRRTQYF.

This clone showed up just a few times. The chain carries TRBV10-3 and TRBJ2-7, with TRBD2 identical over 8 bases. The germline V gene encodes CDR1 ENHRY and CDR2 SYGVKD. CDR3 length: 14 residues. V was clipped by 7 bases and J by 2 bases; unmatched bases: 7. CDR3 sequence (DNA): TGTGCCATCAAACCTGAGCGGGAGACCTACGAGCAGTACTTC. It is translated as CAIKPERETYEQYF.

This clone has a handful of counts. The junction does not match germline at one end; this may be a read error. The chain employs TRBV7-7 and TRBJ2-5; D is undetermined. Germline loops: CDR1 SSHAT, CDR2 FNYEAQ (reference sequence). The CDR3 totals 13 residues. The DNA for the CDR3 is TGTGCTAGCAGCCCCTTGGGGATAGAGACCCAGTACTTC. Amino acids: CASSPLGIETQYF.

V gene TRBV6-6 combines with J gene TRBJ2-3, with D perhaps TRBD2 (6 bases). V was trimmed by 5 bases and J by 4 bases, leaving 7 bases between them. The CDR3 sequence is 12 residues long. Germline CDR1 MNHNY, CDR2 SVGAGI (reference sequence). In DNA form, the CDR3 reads TGTGCCAGCAGTAGGGAGGCAGATACGCAGTATTTT. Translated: CASSREADTQYF.

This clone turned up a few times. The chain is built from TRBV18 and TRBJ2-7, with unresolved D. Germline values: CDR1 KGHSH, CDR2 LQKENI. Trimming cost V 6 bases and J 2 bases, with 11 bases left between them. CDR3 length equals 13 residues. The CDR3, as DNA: TGTGCCAGCTCTCCGGGTCGCCCCTACGAGCAGTACTTC. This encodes CASSPGRPYEQYF.

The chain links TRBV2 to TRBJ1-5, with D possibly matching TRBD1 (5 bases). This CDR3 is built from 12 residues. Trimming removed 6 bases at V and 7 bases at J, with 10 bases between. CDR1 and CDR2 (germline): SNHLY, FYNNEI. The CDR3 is CASSTEGQPQHF. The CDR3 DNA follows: TGTGCCAGCAGCACAGAGGGGCAGCCCCAGCATTTT.

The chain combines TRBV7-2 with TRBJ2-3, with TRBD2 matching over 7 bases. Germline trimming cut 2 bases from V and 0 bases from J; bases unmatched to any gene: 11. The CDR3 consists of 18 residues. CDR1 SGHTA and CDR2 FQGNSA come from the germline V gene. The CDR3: CASSLLPSGTTSTDTQYF. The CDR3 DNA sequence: TGTGCCAGCAGCTTACTTCCTAGCGGTACTACTAGCACAGATACGCAGTATTTT.

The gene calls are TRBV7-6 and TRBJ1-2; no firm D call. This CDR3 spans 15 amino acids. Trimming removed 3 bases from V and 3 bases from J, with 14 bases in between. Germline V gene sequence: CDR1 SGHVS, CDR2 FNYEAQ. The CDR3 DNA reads TGTGCCAGCAGCTTCCAAGGCGGTTCCGACTATGGCTACACCTTC. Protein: CASSFQGGSDYGYTF. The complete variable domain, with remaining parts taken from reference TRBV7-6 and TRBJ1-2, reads GAGVSQSPRYKVTKRGQDVALRCDPISGHVSLYWYRQALGQGPEFLTYFNYEAQQDKSGLPNDRFSAERPEGSISTLTIQRTEQRDSAMYRCASSFQGGSDYGYTFGSGTRLTVV.

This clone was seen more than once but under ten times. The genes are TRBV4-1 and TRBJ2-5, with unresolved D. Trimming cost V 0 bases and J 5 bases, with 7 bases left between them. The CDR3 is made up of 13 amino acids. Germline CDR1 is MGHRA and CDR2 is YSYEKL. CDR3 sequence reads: CASSQDKWETQYF. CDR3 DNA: TGCGCCAGCAGCCAAGATAAATGGGAGACCCAGTACTTC.

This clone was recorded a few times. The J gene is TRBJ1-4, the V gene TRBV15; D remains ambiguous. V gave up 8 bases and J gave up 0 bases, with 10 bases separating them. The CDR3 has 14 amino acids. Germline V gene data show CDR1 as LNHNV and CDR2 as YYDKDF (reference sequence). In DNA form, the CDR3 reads TGTGCCACCCAGGTTGAAGCAACTAATGAAAAACTGTTTTTT. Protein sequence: CATQVEATNEKLFF.

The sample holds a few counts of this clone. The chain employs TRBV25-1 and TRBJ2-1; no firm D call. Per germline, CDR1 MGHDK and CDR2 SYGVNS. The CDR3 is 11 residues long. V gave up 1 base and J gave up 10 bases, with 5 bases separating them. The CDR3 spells CASSEFYEQFF. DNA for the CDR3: TGTGCCAGCAGTGAATTTTACGAGCAGTTCTTC. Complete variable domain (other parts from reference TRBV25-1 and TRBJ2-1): EADIYQTPRYLVIGTGKKITLECSQTMGHDKMYWYQQDPGMELHLIHYSYGVNSTEKGDLSSESTVSRIRTEHFPLTLESARPSHTSQYLCASSEFYEQFFGPGTRLTVL.

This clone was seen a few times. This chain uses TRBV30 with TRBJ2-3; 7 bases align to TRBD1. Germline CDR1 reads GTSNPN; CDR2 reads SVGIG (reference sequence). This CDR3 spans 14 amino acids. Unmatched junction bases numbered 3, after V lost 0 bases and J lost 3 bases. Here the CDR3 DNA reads TGTGCCTGGAGTGTGGGACAGCAAACAGATACGCAGTATTTT. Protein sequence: CAWSVGQQTDTQYF.

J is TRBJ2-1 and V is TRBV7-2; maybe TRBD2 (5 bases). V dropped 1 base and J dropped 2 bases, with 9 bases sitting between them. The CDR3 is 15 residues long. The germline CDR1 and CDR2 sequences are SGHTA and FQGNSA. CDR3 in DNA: TGTGCCAGCAGCTTAGGGATCGGGACCTACAATGAGCAGTTCTTC. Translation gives CASSLGIGTYNEQFF.

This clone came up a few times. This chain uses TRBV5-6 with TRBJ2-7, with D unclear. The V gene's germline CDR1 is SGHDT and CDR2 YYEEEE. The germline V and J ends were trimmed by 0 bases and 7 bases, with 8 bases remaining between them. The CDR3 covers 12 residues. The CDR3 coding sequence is TGTGCCAGCAGCTTGGCTCCGACGGAGCAGTACTTC. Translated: CASSLAPTEQYF. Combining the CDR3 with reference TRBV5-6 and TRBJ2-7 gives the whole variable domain DAGVTQSPTHLIKTRGQQVTLRCSPKSGHDTVSWYQQALGQGPQFIFQYYEEEERQRGNFPDRFSGHQFPNYSSELNVNALLLGDSALYLCASSLAPTEQYFGPGTRLTVT.

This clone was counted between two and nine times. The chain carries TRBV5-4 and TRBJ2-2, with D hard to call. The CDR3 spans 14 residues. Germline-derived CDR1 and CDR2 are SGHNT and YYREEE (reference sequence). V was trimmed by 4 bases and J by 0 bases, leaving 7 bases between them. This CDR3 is CASSAKSNTGELFF. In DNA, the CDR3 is TGTGCCAGCAGCGCTAAATCGAACACCGGGGAGCTGTTTTTT.

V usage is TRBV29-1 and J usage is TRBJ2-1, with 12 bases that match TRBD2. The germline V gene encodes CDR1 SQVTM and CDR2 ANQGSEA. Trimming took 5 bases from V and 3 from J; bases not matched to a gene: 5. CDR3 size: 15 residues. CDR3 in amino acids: CSVLKGLAGYNEQFF. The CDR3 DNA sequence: TGCAGCGTTTTAAAGGGACTAGCGGGCTACAATGAGCAGTTCTTC.

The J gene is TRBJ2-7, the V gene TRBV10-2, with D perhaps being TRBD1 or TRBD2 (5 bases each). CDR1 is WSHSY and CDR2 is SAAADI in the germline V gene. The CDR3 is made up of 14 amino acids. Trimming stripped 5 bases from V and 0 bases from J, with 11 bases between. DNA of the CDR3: TGCGCCAGCAGTAGGGACGGTAACTCCTACGAGCAGTACTTC. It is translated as CASSRDGNSYEQYF.

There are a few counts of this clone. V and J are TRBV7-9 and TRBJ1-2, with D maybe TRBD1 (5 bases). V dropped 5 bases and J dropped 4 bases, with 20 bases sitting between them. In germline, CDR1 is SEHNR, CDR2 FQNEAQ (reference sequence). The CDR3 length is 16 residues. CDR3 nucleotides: TGTGCCAGCAGCCGATCCGGGCCGCAGGGTGGCTATGGCTACACCTTC. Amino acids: CASSRSGPQGGYGYTF.

The CDR3 bases are TGTGCCAGCAGCGCTAGACAGGATACGCAGTATTTT. Amino acid sequence: CASSARQDTQYF. The chain joins TRBV7-9 to TRBJ2-3; D is perhaps TRBD1 (5 bases). The CDR3 extends over 12 amino acids. In germline, CDR1 is SEHNR, CDR2 FQNEAQ (reference sequence). The V end lost 5 bases, the J end lost 6 bases, and 9 bases lay between the germline ends. Together with reference TRBV7-9 and TRBJ2-3, the CDR3 gives the full variable domain: DTGVSQNPRHKITKRGQNVTFRCDPISEHNRLYWYRQTLGQGPEFLTYFQNEAQLEKSRLLSDRFSAERPKGSFSTLEIQRTEQGDSAMYLCASSARQDTQYFGPGTRLTVL.

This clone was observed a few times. The CDR3 spells CASSSLINNEQFF. The CDR3 DNA is TGTGCCAGCAGCTCACTAATAAACAATGAGCAGTTCTTC. The V gene is TRBV7-2, the J gene TRBJ2-1; no reliable D call. Trimming left V 4 bases short and J 5 bases short, with 9 bases between. Germline CDR1 is SGHTA and CDR2 is FQGNSA. The CDR3 extends over 13 amino acids.

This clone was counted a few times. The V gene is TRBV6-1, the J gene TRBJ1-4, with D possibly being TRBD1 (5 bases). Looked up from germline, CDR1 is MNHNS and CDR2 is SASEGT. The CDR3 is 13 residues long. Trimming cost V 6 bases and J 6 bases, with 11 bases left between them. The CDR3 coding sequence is TGTGCCAGCAGGGAGGGACTGTATGAAAAACTGTTTTTT. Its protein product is CASREGLYEKLFF.

The CDR3 protein is CAWSGAAGELFF. The CDR3, as DNA: TGTGCCTGGAGTGGGGCTGCCGGGGAGCTGTTTTTT. The chain recombines TRBV30 with TRBJ2-2; D gene ambiguous. This CDR3 spans 12 amino acids. Trimming stripped 1 base from V and 6 bases from J, with 6 bases between. CDR1 GTSNPN and CDR2 SVGIG come from the germline V gene (reference sequence).

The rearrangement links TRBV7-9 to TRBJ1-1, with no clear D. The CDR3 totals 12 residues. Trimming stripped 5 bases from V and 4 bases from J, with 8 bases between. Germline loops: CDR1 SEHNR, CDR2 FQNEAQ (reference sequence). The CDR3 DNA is TGTGCCAGCAGCCTCCCTGGCACTGAAGCTTTCTTT. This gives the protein CASSLPGTEAFF. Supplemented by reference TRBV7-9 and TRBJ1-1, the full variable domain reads DTGVSQNPRHKITKRGQNVTFRCDPISEHNRLYWYRQTLGQGPEFLTYFQNEAQLEKSRLLSDRFSAERPKGSFSTLEIQRTEQGDSAMYLCASSLPGTEAFFGQGTRLTVV.

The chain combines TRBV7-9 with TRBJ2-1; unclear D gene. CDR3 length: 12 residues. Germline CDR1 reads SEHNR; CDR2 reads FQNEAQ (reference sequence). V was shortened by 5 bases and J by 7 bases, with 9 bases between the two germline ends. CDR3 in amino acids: CASSLRENEQFF. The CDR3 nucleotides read TGTGCCAGCAGCCTGAGAGAAAATGAGCAGTTCTTC.

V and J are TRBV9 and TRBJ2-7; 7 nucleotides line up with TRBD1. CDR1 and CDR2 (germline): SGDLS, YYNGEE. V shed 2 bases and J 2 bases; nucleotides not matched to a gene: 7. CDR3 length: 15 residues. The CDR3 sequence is CASSVGQSLPYEQYF. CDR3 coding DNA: TGTGCCAGCAGCGTGGGACAGTCCCTTCCCTACGAGCAGTACTTC.

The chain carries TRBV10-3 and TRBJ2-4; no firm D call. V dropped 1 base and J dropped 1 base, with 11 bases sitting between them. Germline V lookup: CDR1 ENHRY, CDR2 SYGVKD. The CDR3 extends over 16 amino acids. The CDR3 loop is CAISEYRAGAKNIQYF. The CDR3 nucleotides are TGTGCCATCAGTGAGTACCGGGCCGGGGCCAAAAACATTCAGTACTTC.

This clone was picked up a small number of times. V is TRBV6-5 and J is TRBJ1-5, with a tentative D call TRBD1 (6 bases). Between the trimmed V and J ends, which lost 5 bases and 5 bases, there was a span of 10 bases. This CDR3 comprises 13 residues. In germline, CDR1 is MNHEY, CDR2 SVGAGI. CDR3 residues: CASSRQAHQPQHF. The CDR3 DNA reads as TGTGCCAGCAGTCGACAGGCTCATCAGCCCCAGCATTTT.

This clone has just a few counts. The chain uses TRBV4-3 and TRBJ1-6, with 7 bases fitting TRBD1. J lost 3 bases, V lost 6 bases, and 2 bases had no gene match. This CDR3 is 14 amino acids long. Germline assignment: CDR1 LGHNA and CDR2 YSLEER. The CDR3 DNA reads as TGCGCCAGCAGTCGACAGGGCTATAATTCACCCCTCCACTTT. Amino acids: CASSRQGYNSPLHF.

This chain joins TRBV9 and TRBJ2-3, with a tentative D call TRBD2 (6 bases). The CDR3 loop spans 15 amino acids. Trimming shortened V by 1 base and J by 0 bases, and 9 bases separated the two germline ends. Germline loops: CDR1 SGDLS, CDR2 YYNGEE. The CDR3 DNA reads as TGTGCCAGCAGCGTAACGGGGACTAGCACAGATACGCAGTATTTT. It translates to CASSVTGTSTDTQYF. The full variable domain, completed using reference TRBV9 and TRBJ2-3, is DSGVTQTPKHLITATGQRVTLRCSPRSGDLSVYWYQQSLDQGLQFLIQYYNGEERAKGNILERFSAQQFPDLHSELNLSSLELGDSALYFCASSVTGTSTDTQYFGPGTRLTVL.

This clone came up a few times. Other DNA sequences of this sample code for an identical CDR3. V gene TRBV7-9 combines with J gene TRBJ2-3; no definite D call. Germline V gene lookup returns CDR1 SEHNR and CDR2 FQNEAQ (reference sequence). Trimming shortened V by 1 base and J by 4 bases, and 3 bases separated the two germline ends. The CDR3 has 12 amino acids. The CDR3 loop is CASSLGADTQYF. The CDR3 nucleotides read TGTGCCAGCAGCTTAGGGGCAGATACGCAGTATTTT.

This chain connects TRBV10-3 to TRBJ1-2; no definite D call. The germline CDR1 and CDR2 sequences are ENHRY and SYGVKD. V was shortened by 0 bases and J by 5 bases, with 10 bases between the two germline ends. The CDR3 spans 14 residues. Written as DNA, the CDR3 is TGTGCCATCAGTGAGTCAGGACTACAGTATGGCTACACCTTC. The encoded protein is CAISESGLQYGYTF.

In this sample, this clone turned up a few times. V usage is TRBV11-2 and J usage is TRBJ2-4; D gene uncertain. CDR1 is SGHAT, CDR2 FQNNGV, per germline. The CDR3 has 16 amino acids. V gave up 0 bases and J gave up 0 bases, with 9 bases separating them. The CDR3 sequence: CASSLDRAVAKNIQYF. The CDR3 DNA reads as TGTGCCAGCAGCTTAGATCGGGCCGTAGCCAAAAACATTCAGTACTTC.